This entry concerns a single TCR beta chain. These data belong to a study of T cells in lung cancer brain metastases. Measured with immunoSEQ multiplex PCR; TCRdb has only the in-frame clones, and not every one. The data contain 3,800 or so clones, roughly nine tenths of them singletons. The CDR3 loop spans 14 amino acids. The germline V gene encodes CDR1 SGHTA and CDR2 FQGNSA. Trimming shortened V by 3 bases and J by 1 base, and 9 bases separated the two germline ends. The chain has TRBV7-2 and TRBJ2-5; TRBD1 might be the D (7 bases). The source is a woman aged 45-65 years with non-small cell lung cancer. Specimen: tumor tissue from the primary lung tumor. As DNA, the CDR3 is TGTGCCAGCAGCTTCCAGGGGGGCCAAGAGACCCAGTACTTC. It is translated as CASSFQGGQETQYF.